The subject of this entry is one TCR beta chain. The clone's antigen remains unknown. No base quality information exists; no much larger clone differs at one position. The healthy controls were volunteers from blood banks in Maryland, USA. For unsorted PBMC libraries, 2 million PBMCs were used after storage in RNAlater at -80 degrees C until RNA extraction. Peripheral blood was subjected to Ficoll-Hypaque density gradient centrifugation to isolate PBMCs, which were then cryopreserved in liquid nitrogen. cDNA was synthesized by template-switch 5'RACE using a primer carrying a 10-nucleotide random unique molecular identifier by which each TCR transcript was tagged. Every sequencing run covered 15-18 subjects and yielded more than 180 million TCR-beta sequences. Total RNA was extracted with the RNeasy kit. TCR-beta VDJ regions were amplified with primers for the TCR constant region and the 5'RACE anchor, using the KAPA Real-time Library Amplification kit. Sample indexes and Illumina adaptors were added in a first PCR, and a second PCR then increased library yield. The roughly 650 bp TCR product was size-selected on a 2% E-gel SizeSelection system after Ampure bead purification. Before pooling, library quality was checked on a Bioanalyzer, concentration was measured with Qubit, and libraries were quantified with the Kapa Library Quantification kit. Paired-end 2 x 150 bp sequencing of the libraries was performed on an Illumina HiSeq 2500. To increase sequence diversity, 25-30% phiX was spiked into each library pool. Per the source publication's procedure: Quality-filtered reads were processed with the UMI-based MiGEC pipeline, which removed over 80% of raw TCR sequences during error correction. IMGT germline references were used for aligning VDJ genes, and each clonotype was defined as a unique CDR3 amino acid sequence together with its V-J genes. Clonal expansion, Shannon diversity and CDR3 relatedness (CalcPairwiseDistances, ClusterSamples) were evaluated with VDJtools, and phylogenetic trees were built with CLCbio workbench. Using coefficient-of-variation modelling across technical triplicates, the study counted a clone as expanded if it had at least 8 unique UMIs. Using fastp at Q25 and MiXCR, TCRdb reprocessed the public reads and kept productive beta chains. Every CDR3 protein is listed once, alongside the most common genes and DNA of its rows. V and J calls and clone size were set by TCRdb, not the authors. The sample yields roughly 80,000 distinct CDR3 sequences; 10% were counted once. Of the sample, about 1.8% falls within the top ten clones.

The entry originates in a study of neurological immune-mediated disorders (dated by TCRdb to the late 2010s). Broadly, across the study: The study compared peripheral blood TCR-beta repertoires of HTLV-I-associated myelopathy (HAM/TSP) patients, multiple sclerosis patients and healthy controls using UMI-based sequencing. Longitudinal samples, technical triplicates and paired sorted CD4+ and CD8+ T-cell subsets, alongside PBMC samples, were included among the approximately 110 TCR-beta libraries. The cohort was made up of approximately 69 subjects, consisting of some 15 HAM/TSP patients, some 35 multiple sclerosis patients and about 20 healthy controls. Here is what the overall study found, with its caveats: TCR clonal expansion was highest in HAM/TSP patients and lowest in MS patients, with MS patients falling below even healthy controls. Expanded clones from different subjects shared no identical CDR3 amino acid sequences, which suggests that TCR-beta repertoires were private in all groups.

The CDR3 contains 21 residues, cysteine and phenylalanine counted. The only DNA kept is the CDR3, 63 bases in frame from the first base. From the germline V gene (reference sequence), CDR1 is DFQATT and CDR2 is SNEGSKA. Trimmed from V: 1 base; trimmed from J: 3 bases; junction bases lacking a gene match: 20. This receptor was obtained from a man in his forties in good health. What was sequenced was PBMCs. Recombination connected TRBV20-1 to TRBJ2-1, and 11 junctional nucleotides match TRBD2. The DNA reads TGCAGTGCTAGAGGAATGGGAGCGTCCGGGACTAGCGGTTACCTCTACAATGAGCAGTTCTTC. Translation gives CSARGMGASGTSGYLYNEQFF.